Reported below is one T cell receptor beta chain. Profiling relied on immunoSEQ multiplex PCR, and the TCRdb table lists in-frame clones only, not all of them. The sample includes around 700,000 clones, 85% to 90% of them seen just once. The data belong to a study of blood T cell repertoires in COVID-19. J gave up 3 bases and V 7 bases, and 12 bases lay outside the gene matches. Germline V gene lookup returns CDR1 SGHKS and CDR2 YYEKEE (reference sequence). This CDR3 comprises 15 residues. This chain joins TRBV5-5 and TRBJ1-1, with 7 bases that match TRBD1. This TCR was recovered from a woman under 30 with acute or convalescent COVID-19. Specimen: peripheral blood. The CDR3 is CASRPPGTAYTEAFF. DNA of the CDR3: TGTGCCAGCCGTCCCCCCGGGACAGCGTACACTGAAGCTTTCTTT.